The 25 T cell receptor beta chains in this list originate from one sample, sequenced in a study of shared clonotypes between healthy human individuals. Measured with immunoSEQ multiplex PCR; TCRdb has only the in-frame clones, and not every one. The sample holds 2,500,000 or so clones, approximately 94% seen once. The specimen sequenced was naive CD4+ T cells from PBMCs. Subset reported: CD45RA+ positively selected. The receptor set was obtained from a man aged 18 to 30 in good health. Some clones in this sample may be carry-over from other donors' samples.

On this clone itself: In the same sample, other DNA sequences code for this CDR3. The V and J genes are TRBV28 and TRBJ1-4, with a weak D call TRBD1 (6 bases). The CDR3 totals 15 residues. Trimming removed 4 bases from V and 2 bases from J, with 11 bases in between. CDR1 MDHEN and CDR2 SYDVKM come from the germline V gene. The CDR3 DNA reads as TGTGCCAGCAGTTCCGCAGGGGCGACTAATGAAAAACTGTTTTTT. Translated, it gives CASSSAGATNEKLFF. The full variable domain, with the rest looked up from reference TRBV28 and TRBJ1-4, is DVKVTQSSRYLVKRTGEKVFLECVQDMDHENMFWYRQDPGLGLRLIYFSYDVKMKEKGDIPEGYSVSREKKERFSLILESASTNQTSMYLCASSSAGATNEKLFFGSGTQLSVL.

The genes are TRBV28 and TRBJ2-1, with 8 positions matching TRBD1. With V trimmed by 4 bases and J by 4 bases, 6 bases remained unmatched. Germline V CDR1 and CDR2: MDHEN, SYDVKM. The CDR3 loop spans 15 amino acids. CDR3 in amino acids: CASSSGQGWYNEQFF. The CDR3 DNA reads as TGTGCCAGCAGTTCCGGACAGGGTTGGTACAATGAGCAGTTCTTC.

This clone was seen only once. V is TRBV7-2 and J is TRBJ2-5; 7 nucleotides match TRBD2. Germline V gene data show CDR1 as SGHTA and CDR2 as FQGNSA. This CDR3 contains 15 residues. Germline trimming cut 4 bases from V and 5 bases from J; bases unmatched to any gene: 10. Here the CDR3 reads CASSSSGGNRETQYF. The CDR3 DNA reads TGTGCCAGCAGCTCCTCGGGAGGAAATAGGGAGACCCAGTACTTC.

The V gene is TRBV7-8, the J gene TRBJ1-5, with a weak D call TRBD1 (5 bases). The CDR3 is 15 amino acids. The germline V gene has CDR1 SGHVS and CDR2 FQNEAQ. Trimming cost V 4 bases and J 7 bases, with 17 bases left between them. In DNA form, the CDR3 reads TGTGCCAGCAGCTCCCATGGAACGGGGCGCCAGCCCCAGCATTTT. It yields the protein CASSSHGTGRQPQHF. The full variable domain, rest sourced from reference TRBV7-8 and TRBJ1-5, is GAGVSQSPRYKVAKRGQDVALRCDPISGHVSLFWYQQALGQGPEFLTYFQNEAQLDKSGLPSDRFFAERPEGSVSTLKIQRTQQEDSAVYLCASSSHGTGRQPQHFGDGTRLSIL.

The chain is built from TRBV5-4 and TRBJ2-7, with D unresolved. Germline V gene sequence: CDR1 SGHNT, CDR2 YYREEE (reference sequence). The CDR3 length is 14 residues. Trimming took off 4 bases at V and 3 bases at J, with 14 bases between the two ends. The DNA for the CDR3 is TGTGCCAGCAGCCGCCTTGGCAGCCTCTACGAGCAGTACTTC. Its protein product is CASSRLGSLYEQYF.

The chain joins TRBV29-1 to TRBJ1-4; 7 bases align to TRBD1. The CDR3 is 13 amino acids. V lost 4 bases to trimming and J lost 8 bases; unmatched junction nucleotides: 7. CDR1 and CDR2 (germline): SQVTM, ANQGSEA. CDR3 amino acids: CSVAVGQREKLFF. The CDR3 region has the DNA TGCAGCGTTGCGGTGGGACAGCGGGAAAAACTGTTTTTT.

The J gene is TRBJ1-3, the V gene TRBV7-9; tentatively, D is TRBD1 (6 bases). Trimming took 3 bases from V and 2 from J, leaving 8 bases between them. CDR3 length: 14 amino acids. Germline V gene data show CDR1 as SEHNR and CDR2 as FQNEAQ (reference sequence). Here the CDR3 DNA reads TGTGCCAGCAGCTTCGCAGGGGCTGGAAACACCATATATTTT. Amino acids: CASSFAGAGNTIYF. Full variable domain (remainder filled in from reference TRBV7-9 and TRBJ1-3): DTGVSQNPRHKITKRGQNVTFRCDPISEHNRLYWYRQTLGQGPEFLTYFQNEAQLEKSRLLSDRFSAERPKGSFSTLEIQRTEQGDSAMYLCASSFAGAGNTIYFGEGSWLTVV.

The chain recombines TRBV4-2 with TRBJ2-7, with 9 positions matching TRBD1. CDR1 and CDR2 (germline): LGHNA, YNFKEQ. J lost 6 bases, V lost 4 bases, and 4 bases had no gene match. The CDR3 is 13 amino acids. The CDR3 nucleotides are TGTGCCAGCAGCCCGGACAGGGGAGGCGAGCAGTACTTC. This sequence encodes CASSPDRGGEQYF.

This clone appeared a few times. J is TRBJ1-3 and V is TRBV9, with 8 bases lining up with TRBD1. Germline V gene sequence: CDR1 SGDLS, CDR2 YYNGEE. CDR3 length: 15 residues. The V segment lost 4 bases and the J segment 4 bases; nucleotides outside the gene matches: 7. The DNA for the CDR3 is TGTGCCAGCAGCCTACCCGGACAGGGAGGAAACACCATATATTTT. Its translation is CASSLPGQGGNTIYF.

The chain employs TRBV9 and TRBJ2-1; 7 nucleotides agree with TRBD2. CDR3 size: 14 residues. Germline CDR1 and CDR2: SGDLS and YYNGEE. Losses at the gene ends were 4 bases for V and 7 bases for J; bases not matched to a gene: 8. CDR3: CASSPYVGGNEQFF. Here the CDR3 DNA reads TGTGCCAGCAGCCCATATGTGGGGGGGAATGAGCAGTTCTTC.

CDR3 region: CAISEGQPNTEAFF. CDR3 in DNA: TGTGCCATCAGTGAAGGACAGCCGAACACTGAAGCTTTCTTT. V gene TRBV10-3 combines with J gene TRBJ1-1, with D possibly being TRBD1 (6 bases). V was trimmed by 3 bases and J by 1 base, leaving 9 bases between them. CDR1 and CDR2 (germline): ENHRY, SYGVKD. The CDR3 has 14 residues.

CDR3 DNA sequence: TGTGCCAGCACTCCTCTAGGGGAAGCTTTCTTT. Residues: CASTPLGEAFF. The rearrangement joins TRBV6-5 to TRBJ1-1, with no clear D. The germline V gene encodes CDR1 MNHEY and CDR2 SVGAGI. Trimming shortened V by 7 bases and J by 8 bases, and 11 bases separated the two germline ends. CDR3 length: 11 amino acids.

A word on this clone: The same CDR3 can be traced to other DNA sequences in this sample. This rearrangement joins TRBV19 to TRBJ1-3; D is ambiguous. The CDR3 totals 15 residues. Trimming pared 3 bases from V and 0 bases from J, leaving 9 bases between. In germline, CDR1 is LNHDA, CDR2 SQIVND (reference sequence). CDR3 in DNA: TGTGCCAGTAGTATTGACGGGAGCTCTGGAAACACCATATATTTT. Protein product: CASSIDGSSGNTIYF. The full variable domain, its missing parts supplied by reference TRBV19 and TRBJ1-3, is DGGITQSPKYLFRKEGQNVTLSCEQNLNHDAMYWYRQDPGQGLRLIYYSQIVNDFQKGDIAEGYSVSREKKESFPLTVTSAQKNPTAFYLCASSIDGSSGNTIYFGEGSWLTVV.

This chain links TRBV9 with TRBJ2-1; D is perhaps TRBD2 (6 bases). Germline V gene lookup returns CDR1 SGDLS and CDR2 YYNGEE. V dropped 2 bases and J dropped 6 bases, with 18 bases sitting between them. The CDR3 has 16 residues. The CDR3 DNA follows: TGTGCCAGCAGCGTTCCTCGACCGGGAGTCTCCAATGAGCAGTTCTTC. Residues: CASSVPRPGVSNEQFF.

This clone was seen only once. The rearrangement links TRBV27 to TRBJ1-2; D might be TRBD1 (6 bases). Germline V CDR1 and CDR2: MNHEY, SMNVEV (reference sequence). Trimming removed 5 bases from V and 4 bases from J, with 20 bases in between. The CDR3 extends over 16 amino acids. The CDR3 DNA sequence: TGTGCCAGCAGTCTACAGGGACTGGGCCTTCGCTATGGCTACACCTTC. Amino acid sequence: CASSLQGLGLRYGYTF.

The chain couples TRBV2 to TRBJ2-5; D may be TRBD1 or TRBD2 (6 bases each). Trimming left V 6 bases short and J 4 bases short, with 21 bases between. Germline CDR1 SNHLY, CDR2 FYNNEI. The CDR3 is made up of 16 amino acids. The CDR3 bases are TGTGCCAGCAGCAGGGGCACTCCGGAGGGGTTAGAGACCCAGTACTTC. Its protein product is CASSRGTPEGLETQYF. Based on the CDR3 plus reference TRBV2 and TRBJ2-5, the full variable domain is EPEVTQTPSHQVTQMGQEVILRCVPISNHLYFYWYRQILGQKVEFLVSFYNNEISEKSEIFDDQFSVERPDGSNFTLKIRSTKLEDSAMYFCASSRGTPEGLETQYFGPGTRLLVL.

This chain joins TRBV7-2 and TRBJ2-3, with 9 bases lining up with TRBD2. Germline V gene sequence: CDR1 SGHTA, CDR2 FQGNSA. V shed 3 bases and J 6 bases; nucleotides not matched to a gene: 4. This CDR3 region has 14 residues. The chain's CDR3 is CASSLREGRDTQYF. CDR3 in DNA: TGTGCCAGCAGCTTGCGGGAGGGGCGGGATACGCAGTATTTT.

The gene calls are TRBV7-2 and TRBJ1-2; the D is unclear. The V and J ends lost 3 bases and 8 bases respectively, with 13 bases between them. The CDR3 sequence is 13 residues long. Germline CDR1 reads SGHTA; CDR2 reads FQGNSA. CDR3 residues: CASSFGFPGGYTF. The CDR3 DNA sequence: TGTGCCAGCAGCTTCGGGTTCCCCGGGGGCTACACCTTC.

The chain joins TRBV27 to TRBJ2-3; TRBD2 might be the D (5 bases). The CDR3 contains 14 residues. CDR1 MNHEY and CDR2 SMNVEV come from the germline V gene (reference sequence). V was trimmed by 4 bases and J by 2 bases, leaving 10 bases between them. For the CDR3, the DNA is TGTGCCAGCAGTTCACTCCGGGACACAGATACGCAGTATTTT. Translated, it gives CASSSLRDTDTQYF.

This chain joins TRBV5-8 and TRBJ1-2; 8 bases match TRBD1. V shed 5 bases and J 7 bases; nucleotides not matched to a gene: 19. Per the germline V gene, CDR1 is SGHTS and CDR2 is YDEGEE. The CDR3 loop spans 17 amino acids. The CDR3 loop reads CASRTLGQGARASGYTF. The CDR3 coding sequence is TGTGCCAGCAGGACGCTTGGTCAGGGGGCGCGAGCGTCTGGCTACACCTTC.

The gene calls are TRBV5-1 and TRBJ1-2; D unclear. The germline gives CDR1 SGHRS, CDR2 YFSETQ. The germline V and J ends were trimmed by 0 bases and 4 bases, with 10 bases remaining between them. The CDR3 spans 14 residues. CDR3 protein: CASSLEGPVYGYTF. For the CDR3, the DNA is TGCGCCAGCAGCTTGGAGGGCCCCGTCTATGGCTACACCTTC.

J is TRBJ2-5 and V is TRBV10-3; 8 nucleotides align to TRBD2. The CDR3 is 13 residues long. After removal of 6 bases from V and 4 bases from J, the junction contained 4 bases not matched to a gene. Germline V gene data show CDR1 as ENHRY and CDR2 as SYGVKD. The DNA of the CDR3 is TGTGCCATCAGGAGCGGGAGCGGAGAGACCCAGTACTTC. Protein product: CAIRSGSGETQYF.

The chain has TRBV10-1 and TRBJ2-1; no reliable D call. The CDR3 consists of 15 residues. Germline V gene data show CDR1 as WNHNN and CDR2 as SYGVQD (reference sequence). With 0 bases removed from V and 5 bases from J, the gap between germline ends came to 11 bases. In DNA form, the CDR3 reads TGCGCCAGCAGTGAGTCGAGGAAGATCAACAATGAGCAGTTCTTC. Amino acid sequence: CASSESRKINNEQFF.

The chain employs TRBV28 and TRBJ2-1, with no clear D. Germline values: CDR1 MDHEN, CDR2 SYDVKM. The V and J ends lost 6 bases and 5 bases respectively, with 2 bases between them. The CDR3 is 10 amino acids. CDR3 DNA sequence: TGTGCCAGCAGGCACAATGAGCAGTTCTTC. Its protein product is CASRHNEQFF.

The chain recombines TRBV18 with TRBJ2-1; 7 nucleotides line up with TRBD2. V shed 3 bases, J shed 10 bases, and the junction held 3 bases outside the gene matches. The CDR3 consists of 12 residues. In germline, CDR1 is KGHSH, CDR2 LQKENI. CDR3 residues: CASSPQAGEQFF. The CDR3 DNA sequence: TGTGCCAGCTCACCCCAAGCGGGGGAGCAGTTCTTC.